This is a list of T cell receptor beta chains from one sample in a study of OX40 agonist ivuxolimab in advanced cancers. The protocol was immunoSEQ multiplex PCR, while the TCRdb copy is restricted to in-frame clones and leaves out a portion. In the table there are tens of thousands of clones, approximately 80% of which are singletons. This sample comprised CD4+ or CD8+ T cells sorted from blood, obtained in a trial of the OX40 agonist ivuxolimab. The receptors come from an adult with an advanced solid tumor such as melanoma, head and neck, liver or kidney cancer. The CDR3 runs from the conserved cysteine through the conserved F or W. Fields, in order: J gene, V gene, clone size, D gene, CDR3 protein, CDR3 DNA. D genes are given only for firm matches. Clone size appears in some rows only: once, few, many, or a class for an expanded clone.

J gene: TRBJ2-4
V gene: TRBV2
clone size: -
D gene: TRBD1
CDR3 protein: CASSEALAGGTKNIQYF
CDR3 DNA: TGTGCCAGCAGTGAAGCGCTCGCAGGGGGTACCAAAAACATTCAGTACTTC

J gene: TRBJ2-3
V gene: TRBV7-8
clone size: medium-sized
D gene: TRBD1
CDR3 protein: CASSLGTGFSTDTQYF
CDR3 DNA: TGTGCCAGCAGCCTCGGGACAGGGTTTAGCACAGATACGCAGTATTTT

J gene: TRBJ1-1
V gene: TRBV11-3
clone size: -
D gene: -
CDR3 protein: CASSSGGGHTEAFF
CDR3 DNA: TGTGCCAGCAGCTCCGGCGGGGGGCACACTGAAGCTTTCTTT

J gene: TRBJ2-3
V gene: TRBV6-6
clone size: -
D gene: TRBD2
CDR3 protein: CASMLAGGYTDTQYF
CDR3 DNA: TGTGCCAGCATGTTAGCGGGGGGATACACAGATACGCAGTATTTT

J gene: TRBJ2-7
V gene: TRBV7-9
clone size: -
D gene: -
CDR3 protein: CASRLSEGPREQYF
CDR3 DNA: TGTGCCAGCAGGTTATCAGAGGGGCCGAGGGAGCAGTACTTC

J gene: TRBJ2-7
V gene: TRBV7-2
clone size: few
D gene: -
CDR3 protein: CASSSQSDSYEQYF
CDR3 DNA: TGTGCCAGCAGCTCCCAATCGGACAGCTACGAGCAGTACTTC

J gene: TRBJ2-7
V gene: TRBV5-6
clone size: -
D gene: TRBD2
CDR3 protein: CASSLAGRGRYEQYF
CDR3 DNA: TGTGCCAGCAGCTTGGCCGGGAGGGGTAGGTACGAGCAGTACTTC

J gene: TRBJ2-4
V gene: TRBV7-9
clone size: -
D gene: -
CDR3 protein: CASSTSDGLLGYF
CDR3 DNA: TGTGCCAGCAGCACGTCGGACGGACTATTGGGGTACTTC

J gene: TRBJ2-7
V gene: TRBV11-2
clone size: -
D gene: TRBD1
CDR3 protein: CASSSRQGRRQYF
CDR3 DNA: TGTGCCAGCAGCTCCCGACAGGGGAGAAGGCAGTACTTC

J gene: TRBJ2-5
V gene: TRBV20-1
clone size: -
D gene: TRBD1
CDR3 protein: CSARIRDREYF
CDR3 DNA: TGCAGTGCTAGAATCCGGGACAGGGAGTACTTC

J gene: TRBJ1-5
V gene: TRBV27
clone size: few
D gene: -
CDR3 protein: CASNPGSIFNQPQHF
CDR3 DNA: TGTGCCAGCAATCCGGGCTCTATTTTTAATCAGCCCCAGCATTTT

J gene: TRBJ1-6
V gene: TRBV7-6
clone size: -
D gene: TRBD1
CDR3 protein: CASSLEGGGIGISPLHF
CDR3 DNA: TGTGCCAGCAGCTTAGAAGGGGGCGGGATCGGCATTTCACCCCTCCACTTT

J gene: TRBJ1-1
V gene: TRBV5-1
clone size: -
D gene: -
CDR3 protein: CASSLLPNGATLNTEAFF
CDR3 DNA: TGCGCCAGCAGCTTGTTACCCAACGGGGCCACATTGAACACTGAAGCTTTCTTT

J gene: TRBJ1-2
V gene: TRBV7-2
clone size: -
D gene: -
CDR3 protein: CASSLIRSGVGGNYGYTF
CDR3 DNA: TGTGCCAGCAGCTTAATTCGGTCAGGGGTTGGAGGTAACTATGGCTACACCTTC

J gene: TRBJ1-2
V gene: TRBV5-5
clone size: -
D gene: -
CDR3 protein: CASSLVGKINYGYTF
CDR3 DNA: TGTGCCAGCAGCTTGGTGGGGAAGATTAACTATGGCTACACCTTC

J gene: TRBJ2-7
V gene: TRBV5-6
clone size: -
D gene: -
CDR3 protein: CASSLRPGAGAIYEQYF
CDR3 DNA: TGTGCCAGCAGCTTGAGGCCCGGGGCAGGGGCTATCTACGAGCAGTACTTC

J gene: TRBJ1-1
V gene: TRBV11-2
clone size: -
D gene: -
CDR3 protein: CASSTLGTEAFF
CDR3 DNA: TGTGCCAGCAGCACCCTGGGCACTGAAGCTTTCTTT

J gene: TRBJ1-1
V gene: TRBV21-1
clone size: -
D gene: -
CDR3 protein: CASSKRGQEEGSTEAFF
CDR3 DNA: TGTGCCAGCAGCAAACGGGGACAGGAGGAAGGGAGCACTGAAGCTTTCTTT

J gene: TRBJ1-1
V gene: TRBV18
clone size: -
D gene: TRBD1
CDR3 protein: CASSPRGGEGNTEAFF
CDR3 DNA: TGTGCCAGCTCACCACGAGGGGGCGAGGGGAACACTGAAGCTTTCTTT

J gene: TRBJ2-3
V gene: TRBV5-1
clone size: -
D gene: TRBD2
CDR3 protein: CASSLGLAGGLDTQYF
CDR3 DNA: TGCGCCAGCAGCTTGGGCCTAGCGGGAGGATTGGATACGCAGTATTTT

J gene: TRBJ1-5
V gene: TRBV2
clone size: few
D gene: -
CDR3 protein: CATQGWRNQPQHF
CDR3 DNA: TGTGCCACACAGGGCTGGCGCAATCAGCCCCAGCATTTT

J gene: TRBJ2-7
V gene: TRBV19
clone size: -
D gene: TRBD1
CDR3 protein: CASSMGHLNRGTYEQYF
CDR3 DNA: TGTGCCAGTAGTATGGGGCACCTGAACAGGGGGACGTACGAGCAGTACTTC

J gene: TRBJ2-1
V gene: TRBV6-4
clone size: many
D gene: TRBD2
CDR3 protein: CASSDRSGGHYNEQFF
CDR3 DNA: TGTGCCAGCAGTGATAGGAGCGGGGGCCACTACAATGAGCAGTTCTTC

J gene: TRBJ2-7
V gene: TRBV27
clone size: -
D gene: -
CDR3 protein: CASSLSGYYGVGGYEQYF
CDR3 DNA: TGTGCCAGCAGTTTATCGGGCTATTACGGGGTTGGCGGGTACGAGCAGTACTTC

J gene: TRBJ1-3
V gene: TRBV9
clone size: once
D gene: -
CDR3 protein: CASSLDSRSGNTIYF
CDR3 DNA: TGTGCCAGCAGCCTGGACAGTCGCTCTGGAAACACCATATATTTT

J gene: TRBJ2-5
V gene: TRBV20-1
clone size: -
D gene: -
CDR3 protein: CSALKETQYF
CDR3 DNA: TGCAGTGCTTTAAAAGAGACCCAGTACTTC

J gene: TRBJ2-5
V gene: TRBV5-6
clone size: -
D gene: -
CDR3 protein: CASSWGLSTRKKETQYF
CDR3 DNA: TGTGCCAGCAGCTGGGGTTTGTCGACCCGAAAAAAGGAGACCCAGTACTTC

J gene: TRBJ2-7
V gene: TRBV7-3
clone size: -
D gene: TRBD2
CDR3 protein: CASSSGLANEQYF
CDR3 DNA: TGTGCCAGCAGCTCCGGACTAGCAAACGAGCAGTACTTC

J gene: TRBJ1-1
V gene: TRBV5-1
clone size: -
D gene: -
CDR3 protein: CASSLAGGSGTEAFF
CDR3 DNA: TGCGCCAGCAGCTTGGCCGGGGGAAGCGGCACTGAAGCTTTCTTT

J gene: TRBJ1-5
V gene: TRBV7-9
clone size: -
D gene: -
CDR3 protein: CASSFGNQPQHF
CDR3 DNA: TGTGCCAGCAGCTTCGGAAATCAGCCCCAGCATTTT

J gene: TRBJ2-7
V gene: TRBV29-1
clone size: -
D gene: -
CDR3 protein: CSVVLGQHINEQYF
CDR3 DNA: TGCAGCGTTGTCCTTGGACAGCATATTAACGAGCAGTACTTC

J gene: TRBJ2-3
V gene: TRBV29-1
clone size: -
D gene: TRBD2
CDR3 protein: CSVGGGGITDTQYF
CDR3 DNA: TGCAGCGTTGGGGGCGGGGGGATCACAGATACGCAGTATTTT

J gene: TRBJ2-7
V gene: TRBV5-6
clone size: few
D gene: TRBD2
CDR3 protein: CASSLAGGPYEQYF
CDR3 DNA: TGTGCCAGCAGCTTAGCGGGGGGCCCCTACGAGCAGTACTTC

J gene: TRBJ1-5
V gene: TRBV13
clone size: -
D gene: -
CDR3 protein: CASSFPNQPQHF
CDR3 DNA: TGTGCCAGCAGCTTCCCCAATCAGCCCCAGCATTTT

J gene: TRBJ1-2
V gene: TRBV11-2
clone size: -
D gene: TRBD1
CDR3 protein: CASSFKGQSDGYTF
CDR3 DNA: TGTGCCAGCAGCTTTAAGGGACAGTCGGATGGCTACACCTTC

J gene: TRBJ2-7
V gene: TRBV5-1
clone size: -
D gene: TRBD2
CDR3 protein: CASSYGTSGGGAQYF
CDR3 DNA: TGCGCCAGCAGCTACGGGACTAGCGGGGGGGGCGCGCAGTACTTC

J gene: TRBJ2-7
V gene: TRBV11-2
clone size: few
D gene: -
CDR3 protein: CASSGRLNYEQYF
CDR3 DNA: TGTGCCAGCAGCGGGAGACTAAACTACGAGCAGTACTTC

J gene: TRBJ2-2
V gene: TRBV30
clone size: -
D gene: -
CDR3 protein: CAWRTLPGTGELFF
CDR3 DNA: TGTGCCTGGAGGACCTTACCTGGGACCGGGGAGCTGTTTTTT

J gene: TRBJ1-4
V gene: TRBV4-2
clone size: -
D gene: TRBD1
CDR3 protein: CASSRGQDEEKLFF
CDR3 DNA: TGTGCCAGCAGCCGCGGACAGGATGAGGAGAAACTGTTTTTT

J gene: TRBJ2-5
V gene: TRBV7-3
clone size: -
D gene: -
CDR3 protein: CASRPNGGGSLQETQYF
CDR3 DNA: TGTGCCAGCAGACCGAACGGGGGCGGGAGCCTCCAAGAGACCCAGTACTTC

J gene: TRBJ2-7
V gene: TRBV6-5
clone size: -
D gene: TRBD1
CDR3 protein: CASSASGTGSYEQYF
CDR3 DNA: TGTGCCAGCAGTGCCTCCGGGACAGGGAGCTACGAGCAGTACTTC

J gene: TRBJ2-7
V gene: TRBV5-5
clone size: -
D gene: -
CDR3 protein: CASSYLDMSYEQYF
CDR3 DNA: TGTGCCAGCAGCTACCTGGACATGTCTTACGAGCAGTACTTC

J gene: TRBJ2-3
V gene: TRBV6-1
clone size: -
D gene: -
CDR3 protein: CASSGRGGRQLGDTQYF
CDR3 DNA: TGTGCCAGCAGTGGCCGTGGCGGGCGGCAACTTGGAGATACGCAGTATTTT

J gene: TRBJ2-2
V gene: TRBV7-2
clone size: -
D gene: TRBD2
CDR3 protein: CASSAGTRAGELFF
CDR3 DNA: TGTGCCAGCAGCGCCGGGACTAGGGCCGGGGAGCTGTTTTTT

J gene: TRBJ2-1
V gene: TRBV10-3
clone size: -
D gene: -
CDR3 protein: CAISEQNEQFF
CDR3 DNA: TGTGCCATCAGTGAACAGAATGAGCAGTTCTTC

J gene: TRBJ2-7
V gene: TRBV5-1
clone size: -
D gene: -
CDR3 protein: CASSLGQVAVGEQYF
CDR3 DNA: TGCGCCAGCAGCTTGGGACAGGTTGCCGTCGGGGAGCAGTACTTC

J gene: TRBJ2-7
V gene: TRBV19
clone size: -
D gene: -
CDR3 protein: CASSMAGAGRYEQYF
CDR3 DNA: TGTGCCAGTAGTATGGCAGGGGCAGGGAGGTACGAGCAGTACTTC

J gene: TRBJ2-7
V gene: TRBV5-4
clone size: once
D gene: TRBD1
CDR3 protein: CASSSRQGVGYEQYF
CDR3 DNA: TGTGCCAGCAGCTCTCGACAGGGGGTGGGCTACGAGCAGTACTTC